A selection of T cell receptor beta chains follows, all from one sample in a study of response to subunit inactivated influenza vaccine. TCRdb independently ran MiXCR on the RT-PCR reads; one entry per CDR3 protein. The table includes hundreds of thousands of distinct CDR3 sequences, around 25% detected once. The sample consisted of CD4+ T cells sorted from PBMCs, taken around 5 days after vaccination. These receptors came from a man in his fifties who received an inactivated influenza vaccine. Each CDR3 is given with its conserved first and last residue. D genes are given only for firm matches. Size tells how often a clone was seen (once, few, many) or the class of an expanded clone, and some rows leave it out.

len: 17
d_gene: .
v_gene: TRBV5-1
j_gene: TRBJ2-3
abundance: .
CDR3aa: CASSLDGHRSSTDTQYF
CDR3nt: TGCGCCAGCAGCTTGGACGGTCACAGGTCTAGCACAGATACGCAGTATTTT

len: 13
d_gene: TRBD2
v_gene: TRBV24-1
j_gene: TRBJ2-5
abundance: few
CDR3aa: CATSTSGGSTQYF
CDR3nt: TGTGCCACCAGTACTAGCGGGGGTTCGACCCAGTACTTC

len: 14
d_gene: .
v_gene: TRBV12-3/TRBV12-4
j_gene: TRBJ2-7
abundance: .
CDR3aa: CASSQMGYYYEQYF
CDR3nt: TGTGCCAGCAGCCAAATGGGCTACTACTACGAGCAGTACTTC

len: 19
d_gene: TRBD1
v_gene: TRBV18
j_gene: TRBJ1-4
abundance: few
CDR3aa: CASSPLGTGTIGRGEKLFF
CDR3nt: TGTGCCAGCTCACCACTAGGGACAGGAACCATAGGGCGAGGTGAAAAACTGTTTTTT

len: 16
d_gene: TRBD2
v_gene: TRBV4-3
j_gene: TRBJ2-7
abundance: .
CDR3aa: CASSQDWLAGNYEQYF
CDR3nt: TGCGCCAGCAGCCAAGATTGGCTAGCGGGGAACTACGAGCAGTACTTC

len: 15
d_gene: .
v_gene: TRBV7-9
j_gene: TRBJ1-5
abundance: .
CDR3aa: CASSLGDHGAQPQHF
CDR3nt: TGTGCCAGCAGCTTAGGAGACCACGGGGCTCAGCCCCAGCATTTT

len: 13
d_gene: .
v_gene: TRBV20-1
j_gene: TRBJ2-7
abundance: few
CDR3aa: CSARLGNSYEQYF
CDR3nt: TGCAGTGCTAGATTGGGAAACTCCTACGAGCAGTACTTC

len: 11
d_gene: TRBD1
v_gene: TRBV20-1
j_gene: TRBJ1-2
abundance: many
CDR3aa: CSGGGGYGYTF
CDR3nt: TGCAGCGGAGGGGGCGGCTATGGCTACACCTTC

len: 14
d_gene: .
v_gene: TRBV28
j_gene: TRBJ2-1
abundance: .
CDR3aa: CASKVGGGNNEQFF
CDR3nt: TGTGCCAGCAAAGTAGGGGGGGGCAACAATGAGCAGTTCTTC

len: 14
d_gene: TRBD2
v_gene: TRBV4-1
j_gene: TRBJ2-3
abundance: .
CDR3aa: CASKRGTPTDTQYF
CDR3nt: TGCGCCAGCAAGCGGGGAACCCCCACAGATACGCAGTATTTT

len: 13
d_gene: .
v_gene: TRBV27
j_gene: TRBJ2-5
abundance: .
CDR3aa: CASSLKGQETQYF
CDR3nt: TGTGCCAGCAGTTTAAAGGGGCAAGAGACCCAGTACTTC

len: 12
d_gene: TRBD1
v_gene: TRBV6-6
j_gene: TRBJ1-6
abundance: few
CDR3aa: CASSNRGGQLSF
CDR3nt: TGTGCCAGCAGCAACAGGGGCGGACAGTTATCCTTT

len: 13
d_gene: TRBD1
v_gene: TRBV6-5
j_gene: TRBJ2-1
abundance: .
CDR3aa: CASSSTGRNEQFF
CDR3nt: TGTGCCAGCAGTTCGACAGGGCGGAATGAGCAGTTCTTC

len: 17
d_gene: TRBD2
v_gene: TRBV24-1
j_gene: TRBJ2-3
abundance: .
CDR3aa: CATSDPRTSGRPDTQYF
CDR3nt: TGTGCCACCAGTGATCCGCGGACTAGCGGGAGACCAGATACGCAGTATTTT

len: 13
d_gene: TRBD1
v_gene: TRBV5-1
j_gene: TRBJ2-7
abundance: many
CDR3aa: CASSGGQGFEQYF
CDR3nt: TGCGCCAGCAGCGGTGGACAGGGTTTCGAGCAGTACTTC

len: 15
d_gene: .
v_gene: TRBV5-1
j_gene: TRBJ1-2
abundance: few
CDR3aa: CASKPSHQDPYGYTF
CDR3nt: TGCGCCAGCAAACCGTCTCATCAGGATCCCTATGGCTACACCTTC